Below are 30 T cell receptor beta chains sequenced from a single sample in a study of T-cell memory formation after mild COVID-19. TCRdb used MiXCR to reprocess the 5' RACE reads, holding one entry per CDR3 protein. This table holds roughly 580,000 distinct CDR3 sequences, roughly 18% found once. Source material: PBMCs or a T cell subset sorted from them (not recorded which). The receptors originated from an adult woman who had mild COVID-19 (a few samples of this study predate the infection). Cell type and time point are not known.

The J gene is TRBJ1-5, the V gene TRBV2; tentatively, D is TRBD1 (6 bases). The CDR3 has 13 amino acids. V lost 5 bases to trimming and J lost 5 bases, with 10 bases between them. Germline V gene sequence: CDR1 SNHLY, CDR2 FYNNEI. DNA of the CDR3: TGTGCCAGCAGTACGGACAGCCATCAGCCCCAGCATTTT. Protein product: CASSTDSHQPQHF.

As regards this clonotype: Germline is not matched at one junction end, which may reflect a read error. This chain uses TRBV12-3 or TRBV12-4 with TRBJ2-5; the D call may be TRBD1 or TRBD2 (6 bases each). The CDR3 covers 13 residues. CDR3 nucleotide sequence: TGTGCCAGCAGCTCGGGGGCGTGGGAGAACCAGTACTTC. This encodes CASSSGAWENQYF.

J is TRBJ1-2 and V is TRBV7-8; unclear D gene. CDR1 is SGHVS and CDR2 is FQNEAQ in the germline V gene. V was cut by 4 bases and J by 4 bases, with 10 bases left in between. The CDR3 is made up of 13 amino acids. The CDR3 loop reads CASSSRVGYGYTF. The CDR3 nucleotides are TGTGCCAGCAGCTCGAGGGTAGGCTATGGCTACACCTTC.

In its sample, this clonotype was seen a few times. The gene calls are TRBV13 and TRBJ2-7; the D gene is possibly TRBD2 (6 bases). V was clipped by 5 bases and J by 3 bases, with 17 bases between them. The CDR3 sequence is 15 residues long. Germline CDR1 PRHDT, CDR2 FYEKMQ (reference sequence). DNA for the CDR3: TGTGCCAGCAGCACCCCCGGGACTGGCAACTACGAGCAGTACTTC. Encoded protein: CASSTPGTGNYEQYF. The whole variable domain, remainder taken from reference TRBV13 and TRBJ2-7, is AAGVIQSPRHLIKEKRETATLKCYPIPRHDTVYWYQQGPGQDPQFLISFYEKMQSDKGSIPDRFSAQQFSDYHSELNMSSLELGDSALYFCASSTPGTGNYEQYFGPGTRLTVT.

This clonotype turned up a few times. The chain couples TRBV20-1 to TRBJ2-4, with D possibly being TRBD2 (6 bases). Looked up from germline, CDR1 is DFQATT and CDR2 is SNEGSKA (reference sequence). The CDR3 contains 15 residues. The germline V and J ends were trimmed by 1 base and 7 bases, with 17 bases remaining between them. CDR3 protein: CSARVLLGGGNIQYF. Here the CDR3 DNA reads TGCAGTGCTAGAGTCTTGCTGGGAGGAGGTAACATTCAGTACTTC.

The genes are TRBV19 and TRBJ1-1; D remains ambiguous. This CDR3 has 12 residues. V lost 0 bases and J lost 7, with 6 bases in between. CDR1 and CDR2 (germline): LNHDA, SQIVND (reference sequence). This CDR3 is CASSIDHIEAFF. The CDR3 region has the DNA TGTGCCAGTAGTATAGATCACATTGAAGCTTTCTTT.

This clonotype was counted a few times. This rearrangement joins TRBV5-6 to TRBJ2-7, with D possibly being TRBD1 (5 bases). Trimming shortened V by 2 bases and J by 9 bases, and 9 bases separated the two germline ends. This CDR3 has 11 residues. Germline V gives CDR1 SGHDT, CDR2 YYEEEE. CDR3 protein: CASSFRQMQYF. The CDR3 bases are TGTGCCAGCAGCTTTCGACAGATGCAGTACTTC.

This chain uses TRBV15 with TRBJ1-5; the D gene is possibly TRBD1 (5 bases). CDR1 LNHNV and CDR2 YYDKDF come from the germline V gene (reference sequence). Deletions cut 1 base from V and 7 bases from J, with 8 bases between. The CDR3 has 13 amino acids. CDR3 in amino acids: CATSRVQGQPQHF. CDR3 in DNA: TGTGCCACCAGCAGAGTCCAGGGCCAGCCCCAGCATTTT.

The V call is TRBV6-1, the J call TRBJ2-3; D is ambiguous. The CDR3 loop spans 9 amino acids. Trimming took 10 bases from V and 2 from J, leaving 1 base between them. From germline, CDR1 is MNHNS and CDR2 SASEGT. The CDR3 sequence: CANTDTQYF. The CDR3 nucleotides read TGTGCCAACACAGATACGCAGTATTTT.

This chain uses TRBV3-1 with TRBJ2-1; TRBD2 agrees at 8 bases. With 3 bases clipped from V and 7 bases from J, the junction kept 23 bases outside the gene matches. The CDR3 loop spans 20 amino acids. Germline lookup yields CDR1 LGHDT and CDR2 YNNKEL (reference sequence). The CDR3 is CASSHRPIIRRGAPGNEQFF. CDR3 DNA: TGTGCCAGCAGCCACCGCCCCATAATTCGGCGGGGGGCACCGGGGAATGAGCAGTTCTTC.

This chain uses TRBV6-5 with TRBJ1-1, with D maybe TRBD1 (5 bases). V was trimmed by 5 bases and J by 1 base, leaving 17 bases between them. The CDR3 runs 16 residues. From germline, CDR1 is MNHEY and CDR2 SVGAGI. This chain's CDR3 is CASSLLRGEGNTEAFF. In nucleotides, the CDR3 is TGTGCCAGCAGTCTATTACGAGGGGAGGGGAACACTGAAGCTTTCTTT.

V is TRBV6-5 and J is TRBJ1-5; tentative D call: TRBD1 (6 bases). CDR1 MNHEY and CDR2 SVGAGI come from the germline V gene. This CDR3 has 14 amino acids. Trimming took off 6 bases at V and 7 bases at J, with 16 bases between the two ends. The CDR3 here is CASSRTVLTQPQHF. CDR3 sequence (DNA): TGTGCCAGCAGCCGGACAGTCCTTACCCAGCCCCAGCATTTT.

V is TRBV20-1 and J is TRBJ1-5, with 9 bases lining up with TRBD1. The CDR3 has 14 residues. Unmatched junction bases numbered 8, after V lost 5 bases and J lost 6 bases. The germline V gene has CDR1 DFQATT and CDR2 SNEGSKA (reference sequence). The CDR3 bases are TGCAGTGCTCCCAGGACAGGGGATTTTCAGCCCCAGCATTTT. Protein product: CSAPRTGDFQPQHF.

Here the CDR3 DNA reads TGTGCCAGCAGCCCCCAGGCGTTCATGAACACCGGGGAGCTGTTTTTT. Amino acids: CASSPQAFMNTGELFF. This chain connects TRBV7-3 to TRBJ2-2; D uncertain. CDR1 and CDR2 from the germline V gene are SGHTA and FQGTGA. V was clipped by 5 bases and J by 1 base, with 14 bases between them. There are 16 residues in the CDR3.

The V gene is TRBV18, the J gene TRBJ2-5; no clear D. V was pared by 2 bases and J by 2 bases, with 9 bases between. Germline CDR1 KGHSH, CDR2 LQKENI. The CDR3 extends over 14 amino acids. Here the CDR3 DNA reads TGTGCCAGCTCACCAGCCTCTTATCAAGAGACCCAGTACTTC. This gives the protein CASSPASYQETQYF.

V and J are TRBV4-3 and TRBJ1-6; the D gene is possibly TRBD1 (6 bases). Germline V gene lookup returns CDR1 LGHNA and CDR2 YSLEER. V was clipped by 1 base and J by 8 bases, with 12 bases between them. This CDR3 is built from 15 residues. Here the CDR3 DNA reads TGCGCCAGCAGCCAAGTCCCCAGGGGATATTCACCCCTCCACTTT. The encoded protein is CASSQVPRGYSPLHF.

This clonotype was counted only a few times. J is TRBJ2-3 and V is TRBV18; the D is unclear. This CDR3 is built from 14 residues. V was clipped by 1 base and J by 0 bases, with 5 bases between them. Germline CDR1 and CDR2: KGHSH and LQKENI. The CDR3, as DNA: TGTGCCAGCTCACCACGGCAGAGCACAGATACGCAGTATTTT. Its protein is CASSPRQSTDTQYF.

This clonotype was recorded a few times. V usage is TRBV15 and J usage is TRBJ2-1, with D maybe TRBD2 (5 bases). Germline V gene data show CDR1 as LNHNV and CDR2 as YYDKDF (reference sequence). This CDR3 contains 13 residues. With 3 bases removed from V and 6 bases from J, the gap between germline ends came to 9 bases. The CDR3 sequence: CATSRSGSNEQFF. The CDR3 nucleotides read TGTGCCACCAGCAGGAGCGGAAGCAATGAGCAGTTCTTC.

This clonotype was recorded at least ten times. This sequence joins TRBV12-3 or TRBV12-4 and TRBJ2-7; 7 bases line up with TRBD2. The CDR3 is 12 amino acids. Trimming cost V 8 bases and J 3 bases; bases outside gene matches: 4. In nucleotides, the CDR3 is TGTGCCAGCTCACCTAGCGGCTACGAGCAGTACTTC. Its translation is CASSPSGYEQYF.

Only a few counts were recorded for this clonotype. V and J are TRBV5-1 and TRBJ1-1; 9 bases map to TRBD1. The CDR3 loop spans 16 amino acids. J gave up 1 base and V 4 bases, and 8 bases lay outside the gene matches. Germline V gives CDR1 SGHRS, CDR2 YFSETQ. The CDR3 nucleotides read TGCGCCAGCAGCCCCGGACAGGGGTTGGAGAACACTGAAGCTTTCTTT. This sequence encodes CASSPGQGLENTEAFF.

The rearrangement links TRBV11-2 to TRBJ1-1, with 7 bases matching TRBD1. CDR1 SGHAT and CDR2 FQNNGV come from the germline V gene. V gave up 4 bases and J gave up 1 base; unmatched junction bases: 6. There are 15 residues in the CDR3. CDR3 protein: CASSSRQGENTEAFF. CDR3 DNA sequence: TGTGCCAGCAGCTCCCGACAGGGTGAGAACACTGAAGCTTTCTTT.

In this sample, this clonotype turned up a few times. The rearrangement joins TRBV6-5 to TRBJ2-1, with TRBD1 identical over 7 bases. CDR3 length: 13 amino acids. With 6 bases clipped from V and 8 bases from J, the junction kept 7 bases outside the gene matches. The germline CDR1 and CDR2 sequences are MNHEY and SVGAGI. In nucleotides, the CDR3 is TGTGCCAGCAGAAAGGGACAGCCCTATGAGCAGTTCTTC. Its translation: CASRKGQPYEQFF.

The chain has TRBV25-1 and TRBJ1-2; TRBD1 agrees at 7 bases. CDR3 size: 14 residues. Germline values: CDR1 MGHDK, CDR2 SYGVNS. V trimming: 6 bases; J trimming: 2 bases; junction bases outside the gene matches: 6. The CDR3, as DNA: TGTGCCAGCAGAAGGGACAGCGGAAACTATGGCTACACCTTC. This sequence encodes CASRRDSGNYGYTF.

This clonotype turned up a few times. This rearrangement joins TRBV4-3 to TRBJ2-1; D is possibly TRBD2 (7 bases). Germline V gene sequence: CDR1 LGHNA, CDR2 YSLEER. The CDR3 length is 15 residues. Trimming shortened V by 1 base and J by 5 bases, and 12 bases separated the two germline ends. The CDR3 protein is CASSQAAGAHNEQFF. The CDR3 nucleotides read TGCGCCAGCAGCCAAGCGGCGGGGGCACACAATGAGCAGTTCTTC.

This clonotype was detected only a few times. The chain couples TRBV29-1 to TRBJ1-1; TRBD1 matches at 8 bases. This CDR3 is built from 13 residues. Trimming removed 4 bases from V and 1 base from J; junction bases left unmatched: 2. Germline-derived CDR1 and CDR2 are SQVTM and ANQGSEA. The CDR3 loop reads CSVVGQGNTEAFF. CDR3 bases: TGCAGCGTTGTTGGACAGGGGAACACTGAAGCTTTCTTT.

V is TRBV6-1 and J is TRBJ1-5; the match to TRBD1 covers 7 bases. V dropped 2 bases and J dropped 0; count of bases not matched to a gene: 13. Germline V gene data show CDR1 as MNHNS and CDR2 as SASEGT. This CDR3 is 19 amino acids long. The CDR3 nucleotides read TGTGCCAGCAGTGAATCTCTAGGTTCGGGACAGCTTAGCAATCAGCCCCAGCATTTT. As protein: CASSESLGSGQLSNQPQHF.

This clonotype was seen a few times. This sequence joins TRBV6-2 or TRBV6-3 and TRBJ2-7; TRBD2 agrees at 9 bases. The V and J ends lost 6 bases and 3 bases, in that order; junction bases with no gene match: 12. The CDR3 extends over 16 amino acids. The germline V gene has CDR1 MNHEY and CDR2 SVGEGT. In DNA, the CDR3 is TGTGCCAGCAGACACGCCGAATATAGCGGGGGCTACGAGCAGTACTTC. This translates into CASRHAEYSGGYEQYF.

V usage is TRBV20-1 and J usage is TRBJ1-2; 8 bases agree with TRBD1. With V trimmed by 4 bases and J by 0 bases, 4 bases remained unmatched. CDR1 is DFQATT, CDR2 SNEGSKA, per germline (reference sequence). This CDR3 contains 14 residues. In nucleotides, the CDR3 is TGCAGTGCTACCCCAGGGGGCACTAACTATGGCTACACCTTC. Translated: CSATPGGTNYGYTF.

This clonotype turned up a few times. The CDR3 loop reads CASSLTGTRSHEQYF. The CDR3 DNA is TGTGCCAGCAGTCTTACCGGGACGCGCAGCCACGAGCAGTACTTC. The genes are TRBV6-2 or TRBV6-3 and TRBJ2-7; D might be TRBD1 or TRBD2, each matching 5 bases. Trimming pared 5 bases from V and 5 bases from J, leaving 19 bases between. Germline V gene sequence: CDR1 MNHEY, CDR2 SVGEGT. The CDR3 length is 15 residues.

This clonotype was detected many times. The chain carries TRBV29-1 and TRBJ2-7; 8 bases are a match to TRBD1. The germline CDR1 and CDR2 sequences are SQVTM and ANQGSEA. Trimming cost V 7 bases and J 1 base; bases outside gene matches: 3. This CDR3 spans 12 amino acids. The CDR3 DNA follows: TGCAGCGCAACAGGGGGATCCTACGAGCAGTACTTC. It specifies CSATGGSYEQYF.